Presented here are 18 T cell receptor beta chains from one specimen sequenced in a study of blood T cell repertoires in COVID-19. The protocol was immunoSEQ multiplex PCR, while the TCRdb copy is restricted to in-frame clones and leaves out a portion. This table holds over 30,000 clones, under 90% found once. The sequenced sample was peripheral blood. These receptor sequences come from a man between 65 and 79 years old with acute or convalescent COVID-19.

The chain carries TRBV11-3 and TRBJ2-1, with TRBD2 matching over 8 bases. This CDR3 is 16 amino acids long. Trimming cost V 5 bases and J 9 bases; bases outside gene matches: 15. The germline V gene encodes CDR1 SGHNT and CDR2 YENEEA. This CDR3 reads CASSPGGGRSSSEQFF. The CDR3 DNA reads TGTGCCAGCAGCCCGGGGGGGGGACGGAGTTCGAGTGAGCAGTTCTTC.

This chain joins TRBV18 and TRBJ2-5; 8 bases match TRBD1. Trimming cost V 3 bases and J 3 bases; bases outside gene matches: 6. Per the germline V gene, CDR1 is KGHSH and CDR2 is LQKENI. This CDR3 contains 15 residues. CDR3 coding DNA: TGTGCCAGCTCACCGGGGACAGGAGGAAAAGAGACCCAGTACTTC. Its translation: CASSPGTGGKETQYF.

This chain links TRBV4-3 with TRBJ1-6; no firm D call. The CDR3 totals 15 residues. The germline V gene has CDR1 LGHNA and CDR2 YSLEER. V was trimmed by 1 base and J by 5 bases, leaving 9 bases between them. CDR3 in amino acids: CASSQGFLDNSPLHF. DNA for the CDR3: TGCGCCAGCAGCCAAGGGTTTTTAGATAATTCACCCCTCCACTTT.

The chain uses TRBV27 and TRBJ2-1; a possible D gene is TRBD2 (6 bases). CDR1 and CDR2 from the germline V gene are MNHEY and SMNVEV (reference sequence). This CDR3 region has 13 residues. The V gene lost 6 bases and the J gene lost 7 bases, with 13 bases spanning the gap. CDR3 coding DNA: TGTGCCAGCAGGCGGGACTCCGGGAATGAGCAGTTCTTC. Translating it yields CASRRDSGNEQFF.

This chain connects TRBV2 to TRBJ1-6, with 8 bases matching TRBD1. V shed 7 bases, J shed 9 bases, and the junction held 8 bases outside the gene matches. CDR1 is SNHLY, CDR2 FYNNEI, per germline. This CDR3 spans 14 amino acids. The CDR3 spells CASITDRETSPLHF. CDR3 bases: TGTGCCAGCATTACGGACAGGGAAACTTCACCCCTCCACTTT.

This chain connects TRBV14 to TRBJ1-1; a possible D gene is TRBD1 (5 bases). V was shortened by 4 bases and J by 2 bases, with 20 bases between the two germline ends. The CDR3 has 17 residues. Looked up from germline, CDR1 is SGHDN and CDR2 is FVKESK. The CDR3, as DNA: TGTGCCAGCAGCCCACGTTGGAAGGGGAATTTAAACACTGAAGCTTTCTTT. This sequence encodes CASSPRWKGNLNTEAFF.

The J gene is TRBJ2-5, the V gene TRBV4-3; TRBD2 is a possible D gene (5 bases). The CDR3 spans 15 residues. V gave up 4 bases and J gave up 3 bases, with 15 bases separating them. Germline loops: CDR1 LGHNA, CDR2 YSLEER. The CDR3 DNA reads as TGCGCCAGCAGCCGAAGGGCTTTGAGGGAAGAGACCCAGTACTTC. It is translated as CASSRRALREETQYF.

This rearrangement joins TRBV6-5 to TRBJ2-3, with D unresolved. V lost 6 bases to trimming and J lost 5 bases, with 15 bases between them. The CDR3 covers 14 residues. Germline-derived CDR1 and CDR2 are MNHEY and SVGAGI. CDR3 bases: TGTGCCAGCAGGGGCGCCAGTGGCAAAGATACGCAGTATTTT. It yields the protein CASRGASGKDTQYF.

The chain joins TRBV24-1 to TRBJ2-3, with D possibly TRBD1 on 6 matching bases. Germline CDR1 is KGHDR and CDR2 is SFDVKD. The CDR3 is 14 amino acids. The V and J ends lost 4 bases and 3 bases respectively, with 10 bases between them. DNA for the CDR3: TGTGCCACCAGTGAGGGTACAGGGACAGATACGCAGTATTTT. It is translated as CATSEGTGTDTQYF.

J is TRBJ2-1 and V is TRBV19, with 10 positions matching TRBD1. CDR1 and CDR2 from the germline V gene are LNHDA and SQIVND (reference sequence). Losses at the gene ends were 5 bases for V and 6 bases for J; bases not matched to a gene: 4. This CDR3 is built from 14 residues. The CDR3 DNA is TGTGCCAGTAGTTCCGGGACAGGGGTCAATGAGCAGTTCTTC. It codes for CASSSGTGVNEQFF.

The table lists this clone with a count of one. This chain uses TRBV5-1 with TRBJ2-5, with TRBD1 as a possible D gene (6 bases). CDR3 size: 11 residues. The germline V and J ends were trimmed by 0 bases and 13 bases, with 10 bases remaining between them. From germline, CDR1 is SGHRS and CDR2 YFSETQ. The CDR3 spells CASSLEGGLYF. CDR3 DNA sequence: TGCGCCAGCAGCTTGGAAGGGGGTTTGTACTTC.

V gene TRBV9 combines with J gene TRBJ2-2; 13 bases map to TRBD2. Trimming took 2 bases from V and 0 from J; bases not matched to a gene: 7. Germline V gene data show CDR1 as SGDLS and CDR2 as YYNGEE. The CDR3 is 19 amino acids. The CDR3 nucleotides read TGTGCCAGCAGCGTTGTGGGACTAGCGGGGCGACCGAACACCGGGGAGCTGTTTTTT. Translation gives CASSVVGLAGRPNTGELFF. Based on the CDR3 plus reference TRBV9 and TRBJ2-2, the full variable domain is DSGVTQTPKHLITATGQRVTLRCSPRSGDLSVYWYQQSLDQGLQFLIQYYNGEERAKGNILERFSAQQFPDLHSELNLSSLELGDSALYFCASSVVGLAGRPNTGELFFGEGSRLTVL.

This chain connects TRBV9 to TRBJ1-1; a weak D match, TRBD1 (5 bases). The CDR3 sequence is 14 residues long. From germline, CDR1 is SGDLS and CDR2 YYNGEE. V was clipped by 3 bases and J by 0 bases, with 9 bases between them. CDR3 amino acids: CASSAGHLNTEAFF. CDR3 nucleotides: TGTGCCAGCAGCGCCGGACATTTGAACACTGAAGCTTTCTTT.

The chain recombines TRBV27 with TRBJ1-1; D might be TRBD1 (5 bases). The CDR3 totals 13 residues. Germline V gene sequence: CDR1 MNHEY, CDR2 SMNVEV (reference sequence). Between the trimmed V and J ends, which lost 8 bases and 1 base, there was a span of 11 bases. The CDR3 loop is CASLGQGNTEAFF. CDR3 coding DNA: TGTGCCAGCCTCGGCCAGGGGAACACTGAAGCTTTCTTT.

As concerns this clone: Compared with germline, one end of the junction differs, possibly owing to a read error. V and J are TRBV14 and TRBJ1-2; no reliable D call. Germline CDR1 SGHDN, CDR2 FVKESK. The CDR3 contains 12 residues. CDR3 in DNA: TGTGCCAGCAGCCGCTCAACAGCCGTGGTTTACTTC. Residues: CASSRSTAVVYF.

The chain uses TRBV19 and TRBJ1-4; 9 bases agree with TRBD1. J gave up 2 bases and V 9 bases, and 7 bases lay outside the gene matches. Germline values: CDR1 LNHDA, CDR2 SQIVND (reference sequence). The CDR3 loop spans 15 amino acids. The CDR3 sequence: CASRDREYTNEKLFF. CDR3 sequence (DNA): TGTGCCAGCCGGGACAGGGAGTATACTAATGAAAAACTGTTTTTT.

V and J are TRBV24-1 and TRBJ2-1; tentative D call: TRBD2 (5 bases). Per the germline V gene, CDR1 is KGHDR and CDR2 is SFDVKD. V gave up 4 bases and J gave up 5 bases, with 11 bases separating them. The CDR3 totals 14 residues. The CDR3 here is CATSDRLLHNEQFF. The DNA of the CDR3 is TGTGCCACCAGTGACAGACTACTACACAATGAGCAGTTCTTC.

The chain joins TRBV7-2 to TRBJ2-7; D ambiguous. The CDR3 totals 12 residues. Germline V gene sequence: CDR1 SGHTA, CDR2 FQGNSA. V gave up 2 bases and J gave up 2 bases, with 4 bases separating them. CDR3 sequence: CASSLSPYEQYF. In DNA, the CDR3 is TGTGCCAGCAGCTTAAGCCCCTACGAGCAGTACTTC.